The 27 T cell receptor beta chains below were found in one sample sequenced in a study of lymphopenia after photon versus proton radiotherapy. Assay: immunoSEQ multiplex PCR; the TCRdb copy retains only in-frame clones and omits some. The table shows roughly 45,000 clones, with 85% occurring only once. The sequenced sample was peripheral blood, obtained from a patient treated with photon-based radiotherapy. Receptors were obtained from a middle-aged man with gastric cancer.

This chain connects TRBV7-9 to TRBJ2-1; TRBD1 matches at 7 bases. Unmatched junction bases numbered 10, after V lost 5 bases and J lost 0 bases. The V gene's germline CDR1 is SEHNR and CDR2 FQNEAQ (reference sequence). This CDR3 has 17 residues. The CDR3 loop reads CASSGGQTYSSYNEQFF. Here the CDR3 DNA reads TGTGCCAGCAGCGGGGGACAGACCTATAGCTCCTACAATGAGCAGTTCTTC.

The chain combines TRBV6-5 with TRBJ2-3; a weak D match, TRBD2 (6 bases). The germline V and J ends were trimmed by 2 bases and 2 bases, with 11 bases remaining between them. The CDR3 contains 15 residues. Germline V gene lookup returns CDR1 MNHEY and CDR2 SVGAGI. CDR3 amino acids: CASSYGGMDTDTQYF. CDR3 sequence (DNA): TGTGCCAGCAGTTACGGGGGGATGGACACAGATACGCAGTATTTT.

This clone was seen once. The V call is TRBV10-2, the J call TRBJ2-7, with D tentatively TRBD2 (5 bases). The CDR3 sequence is 12 residues long. V was clipped by 3 bases and J by 3 bases, with 6 bases between them. Per the germline V gene, CDR1 is WSHSY and CDR2 is SAAADI. CDR3 residues: CASSDEGYEQYF. The CDR3 DNA reads TGCGCCAGCAGTGATGAGGGCTACGAGCAGTACTTC.

The DNA of the CDR3 is TGTGCCAGTAGTGGACGATCCTACGAGCAGTACTTC. Its protein product is CASSGRSYEQYF. The V gene is TRBV19, the J gene TRBJ2-7; D ambiguous. V was cut by 5 bases and J by 1 base, with 6 bases left in between. Germline lookup yields CDR1 LNHDA and CDR2 SQIVND (reference sequence). CDR3 size: 12 residues.

The rearrangement uses TRBV18 and TRBJ1-1, with D uncertain. V was shortened by 0 bases and J by 4 bases, with 21 bases between the two germline ends. Germline V gene lookup returns CDR1 KGHSH and CDR2 LQKENI. CDR3 length equals 18 residues. CDR3 amino acids: CASSPPLGNLPQSTEAFF. As DNA, the CDR3 is TGTGCCAGCTCACCACCCCTAGGGAACCTACCTCAAAGCACTGAAGCTTTCTTT.

The CDR3 here is CSPTRADTQYF. The CDR3 DNA follows: TGCAGTCCCACTAGGGCAGATACGCAGTATTTT. V is TRBV20-1 and J is TRBJ2-3, with D possibly matching TRBD2 (5 bases). Germline CDR1 reads DFQATT; CDR2 reads SNEGSKA (reference sequence). Trimming took 8 bases from V and 4 from J, leaving 10 bases between them. The CDR3 extends over 11 amino acids.

This clone was seen more than once but under ten times. The chain links TRBV2 to TRBJ1-5; tentatively, D is TRBD1 (5 bases). Germline CDR1 and CDR2: SNHLY and FYNNEI. CDR3 size: 14 residues. V lost 4 bases, J lost 7 bases, and 14 bases lay in between. In DNA form, the CDR3 reads TGTGCCAGCAGTGGTGAGGGTGGGGGGCAGCCCCAGCATTTT. Its protein product is CASSGEGGGQPQHF.

The chain has TRBV4-3 and TRBJ2-7; no clear D gene. Between the trimmed V and J ends, which lost 1 base and 1 base, there was a span of 11 bases. Per the germline V gene, CDR1 is LGHNA and CDR2 is YSLEER. This CDR3 has 15 amino acids. The CDR3 nucleotides are TGCGCCAGCAGCCAAGGCCCAGTTTCTTCCTACGAGCAGTACTTC. Its protein product is CASSQGPVSSYEQYF.

This clone has more than one count but fewer than ten. The V gene is TRBV29-1, the J gene TRBJ1-1; D may be TRBD1 (6 bases). The germline V gene encodes CDR1 SQVTM and CDR2 ANQGSEA. The CDR3 is made up of 13 amino acids. V dropped 5 bases and J dropped 3 bases, with 13 bases sitting between them. The CDR3 sequence is CSVTQGGDTEAFF. The CDR3 nucleotides are TGCAGCGTTACACAGGGAGGGGACACTGAAGCTTTCTTT.

This clone was found a few times. This chain joins TRBV25-1 and TRBJ1-6, with 8 bases lining up with TRBD1. V shed 6 bases and J 8 bases; nucleotides not matched to a gene: 6. The germline CDR1 and CDR2 sequences are MGHDK and SYGVNS. This CDR3 comprises 14 residues. CDR3 in DNA: TGTGCCAGCAGCCCTGGACAGGGAGATTCACCCCTCCACTTT. It is translated as CASSPGQGDSPLHF.

The J gene is TRBJ1-6, the V gene TRBV7-3, with D perhaps TRBD1 (5 bases). The length of the CDR3 is 13 residues. The V end lost 4 bases, the J end lost 6 bases, and 7 bases lay between the germline ends. CDR1 and CDR2 (germline): SGHTA, FQGTGA. CDR3 coding DNA: TGTGCCAGCAGCTGGACATTTAATTCACCCCTCCACTTT. Translation: CASSWTFNSPLHF.

This clone appeared a single time. CDR3 sequence reads: CASSQEVGGSGTDTQYF. The CDR3 nucleotides read TGCGCCAGCAGCCAAGAAGTCGGAGGGTCAGGTACAGATACGCAGTATTTT. The chain recombines TRBV4-3 with TRBJ2-3; maybe TRBD2 (6 bases). The germline V gene has CDR1 LGHNA and CDR2 YSLEER. V dropped 0 bases and J dropped 3 bases, with 16 bases sitting between them. This CDR3 comprises 17 residues.

The rearrangement links TRBV25-1 to TRBJ2-2, with 7 nucleotides matching TRBD1. The CDR3 is 13 amino acids. V trimming: 7 bases; J trimming: 4 bases; junction bases outside the gene matches: 3. Per the germline V gene, CDR1 is MGHDK and CDR2 is SYGVNS. DNA of the CDR3: TGTGCCAGCATCCGACAGGGCACCGGGGAGCTGTTTTTT. The encoded protein is CASIRQGTGELFF.

This chain uses TRBV30 with TRBJ2-7, with D possibly being TRBD2 (5 bases). In germline, CDR1 is GTSNPN, CDR2 SVGIG (reference sequence). The CDR3 is 14 residues long. V was clipped by 8 bases and J by 2 bases, with 19 bases between them. CDR3 protein: CARSYGLTPYEQYF. CDR3 nucleotides: TGTGCCAGATCCTATGGACTGACCCCCTACGAGCAGTACTTC.

The chain employs TRBV27 and TRBJ2-1; 8 bases are shared with TRBD1. The CDR3 covers 14 residues. V shed 4 bases and J 5 bases; nucleotides not matched to a gene: 4. The germline V gene encodes CDR1 MNHEY and CDR2 SMNVEV (reference sequence). The CDR3 sequence: CASSSQGANNEQFF. CDR3 sequence (DNA): TGTGCCAGCAGTTCCCAGGGGGCCAACAATGAGCAGTTCTTC.

This chain connects TRBV6-6 to TRBJ1-1; maybe TRBD1 (5 bases). The germline CDR1 and CDR2 sequences are MNHNY and SVGAGI (reference sequence). The CDR3 sequence is 13 residues long. V lost 5 bases to trimming and J lost 5 bases, with 12 bases between them. CDR3: CASSVLWGTEAFF. In DNA form, the CDR3 reads TGTGCCAGCAGTGTCCTATGGGGGACTGAAGCTTTCTTT.

As DNA, the CDR3 is TGTGCCAGCAGGAGGGGGGGTGAGCAGTACTTC. This encodes CASRRGGEQYF. J is TRBJ2-7 and V is TRBV27; maybe TRBD2 (7 bases). There are 11 residues in the CDR3. V lost 6 bases and J lost 7, with 10 bases in between. Germline CDR1 reads MNHEY; CDR2 reads SMNVEV (reference sequence).

A word on this clone: Other DNA sequences in this sample translate to the same CDR3. The V and J genes are TRBV5-1 and TRBJ1-2, with D unresolved. The CDR3 extends over 12 amino acids. Germline CDR1 reads SGHRS; CDR2 reads YFSETQ. V was pared by 0 bases and J by 7 bases, with 7 bases between. The DNA of the CDR3 is TGCGCCAGCAGCTTGGATCGGGCTGGCTACACCTTC. Translation gives CASSLDRAGYTF.

This rearrangement joins TRBV4-3 to TRBJ1-4, with D perhaps TRBD1 (5 bases). The CDR3 spans 16 residues. The V end was cut by 1 base, the J end by 4 bases, with 13 bases between. The germline CDR1 and CDR2 sequences are LGHNA and YSLEER. CDR3 nucleotide sequence: TGCGCCAGCAGCCAAGTGAGGGGCGTAGTTAATGAAAAACTGTTTTTT. This sequence encodes CASSQVRGVVNEKLFF.

V is TRBV21-1 and J is TRBJ1-5; TRBD1 reflects the table's D call only, with no check against the DNA. TRBV21-1 is termed a pseudogene. CDR3 length: 19 residues. The CDR3 loop reads CASSKVGDSIIYSNQPQHF. The CDR3 coding sequence is TGTGCCAGCAGCAAAGTCGGGGACAGCATAATTTATAGCAATCAGCCCCAGCATTTT.

V usage is TRBV30 and J usage is TRBJ2-2, with D tentatively TRBD2 (5 bases). With 2 bases removed from V and 3 bases from J, the gap between germline ends came to 19 bases. The germline CDR1 and CDR2 sequences are GTSNPN and SVGIG (reference sequence). This CDR3 has 17 residues. The DNA of the CDR3 is TGTGCCTGGAGTCCTAACGGCGGGTTGGAACACACCGGGGAGCTGTTTTTT. Protein: CAWSPNGGLEHTGELFF. Using reference TRBV30 and TRBJ2-2 for the parts outside the CDR3, the full variable domain is SQTIHQWPATLVQPVGSPLSLECTVEGTSNPNLYWYRQAAGRGLQLLFYSVGIGQISSEVPQNLSASRPQDRQFILSSKKLLLSDSGFYLCAWSPNGGLEHTGELFFGEGSRLTVL.

This chain connects TRBV9 to TRBJ1-6; 7 bases line up with TRBD1. The CDR3 length is 15 residues. The V gene end was trimmed by 4 bases and the J gene end by 7 bases; junction bases not matched to a gene: 8. Germline V gene lookup returns CDR1 SGDLS and CDR2 YYNGEE. CDR3 nucleotides: TGTGCCAGCAGCTCCTCGGGACAGCAGAATTCACCCCTCCACTTT. Its translation: CASSSSGQQNSPLHF.

This chain joins TRBV7-2 and TRBJ1-1, with D perhaps matching TRBD1 (6 bases). V was trimmed by 4 bases and J by 5 bases, leaving 17 bases between them. In germline, CDR1 is SGHTA, CDR2 FQGNSA. The CDR3 consists of 15 residues. The CDR3 DNA follows: TGTGCCAGCAGCTCCCAGGGCGGAAGGGGGACTGAAGCTTTCTTT. It translates to CASSSQGGRGTEAFF.

This chain links TRBV7-9 with TRBJ2-7, with a possible D match to TRBD1 (5 bases). V lost 5 bases to trimming and J lost 2 bases, with 10 bases between them. This CDR3 is built from 13 residues. Germline assignment: CDR1 SEHNR and CDR2 FQNEAQ (reference sequence). The CDR3 here is CASSIQGPYEQYF. As DNA, the CDR3 is TGTGCCAGCAGCATCCAGGGCCCCTACGAGCAGTACTTC.

The rearrangement links TRBV9 to TRBJ1-1, with 8 nucleotides matching TRBD1. This CDR3 comprises 16 residues. V trimming: 0 bases; J trimming: 1 base; junction bases outside the gene matches: 5. Germline CDR1 is SGDLS and CDR2 is YYNGEE. As DNA, the CDR3 is TGTGCCAGCAGCGTAGCTTCAGGGACAGGGAACACTGAAGCTTTCTTT. It encodes CASSVASGTGNTEAFF.

The gene calls are TRBV6-1 and TRBJ2-3, with D unclear. Trimming stripped 7 bases from V and 2 bases from J, with 10 bases between. CDR1 is MNHNS, CDR2 SASEGT, per germline. The CDR3 extends over 13 amino acids. As DNA, the CDR3 is TGTGCCAGCAACCGGGCCTTCACAGATACGCAGTATTTT. It is translated as CASNRAFTDTQYF.

This clone was counted between two and nine times. This sequence joins TRBV30 and TRBJ2-2, with D perhaps TRBD1 (5 bases). V was clipped by 4 bases and J by 1 base, with 22 bases between them. The CDR3 covers 18 residues. The V gene's germline CDR1 is GTSNPN and CDR2 SVGIG (reference sequence). CDR3 nucleotides: TGTGCCTGGACCCAAAAAGGGTTAGGGGCCATGAACACCGGGGAGCTGTTTTTT. Translated: CAWTQKGLGAMNTGELFF. Supplemented by reference TRBV30 and TRBJ2-2, the full variable domain reads SQTIHQWPATLVQPVGSPLSLECTVEGTSNPNLYWYRQAAGRGLQLLFYSVGIGQISSEVPQNLSASRPQDRQFILSSKKLLLSDSGFYLCAWTQKGLGAMNTGELFFGEGSRLTVL.